This is a list of T cell receptor beta chains from one sample in a study of control samples from healthy donors and cancer patients. Some clones are missing from TCRdb's copy, which holds only in-frame ones; the method was immunoSEQ multiplex PCR. The sample lists approximately 150,000 clones, almost 90% occurring once. The sequenced sample was blood. Source of these receptors: a man in his late teens or twenties in good health. The CDR3 runs from the conserved cysteine through the conserved F or W. The D gene is left open where the match is weak. A clone size is listed for some rows: how often the clone was seen (once, few, many), or a class if it is expanded.

J gene | D gene | V gene | clone size | CDR3 DNA | CDR3 protein
TRBJ1-2 | TRBD1 | TRBV6-5 | few | TGTGCCAGCAGGGTAGGGGGCGCGGGTGGCTACACCTTC | CASRVGGAGGYTF
TRBJ1-5 | TRBD1 | TRBV7-2 | NA | TGTGCCAGCAGCCTCCATCACTTGGAGGGGGCTCAGCCCCAGCATTTT | CASSLHHLEGAQPQHF
TRBJ2-1 | NA | TRBV2 | NA | TGTGCCAGCATTGAGCCCCCGGATGAGCAGTTCTTC | CASIEPPDEQFF
TRBJ2-3 | TRBD2 | TRBV29-1 | NA | TGCAGCGTGAAGAAGTGGGTAAGGCTAGCGGGGTACACAGATACGCAGTATTTT | CSVKKWVRLAGYTDTQYF
TRBJ1-1 | NA | TRBV11-2 | NA | TGTGCCAGCAGCTTTAATCGTTACAGAGAAGCTTTCTTT | CASSFNRYREAFF
TRBJ2-3 | TRBD2 | TRBV15 | NA | TGTGCCACCGCCCGGACTAGCGGGGGTCTTACGGATACGCAGTATTTT | CATARTSGGLTDTQYF
TRBJ1-4 | TRBD1 | TRBV5-1 | NA | TGCGCCAGCAGCTGGGGGACAGGGGGCGGTGAAAAACTGTTTTTT | CASSWGTGGGEKLFF
TRBJ2-2 | NA | TRBV20-1 | NA | TGCAGTGCGCCGAAGGCCGGGGAGCTGTTTTTT | CSAPKAGELFF
TRBJ1-6 | NA | TRBV9 | once | TGTGCCAGCAGCTTCGGGGCAGGGACCACAAATTCACCCCTCCACTTT | CASSFGAGTTNSPLHF
TRBJ1-6 | NA | TRBV5-1 | NA | TGCGCCAGCAGCCGACAGTCCATGAGCTCCTATAATTCACCCCTCCACTTT | CASSRQSMSSYNSPLHF
TRBJ1-1 | TRBD1 | TRBV19 | once | TGTGCCAGTAGTCTTCAGGGGGCTTGGGACACTGAAGCTTTCTTT | CASSLQGAWDTEAFF
TRBJ2-2 | NA | TRBV3-1/TRBV3-2 | NA | TGTGCCAGCAGCCAAGTTCCGCGGGTGGTCACCGGGGAGCTGTTTTTT | CASSQVPRVVTGELFF
TRBJ2-1 | NA | TRBV7-8 | NA | TGTGCCAGCAGCTTAGTTTTCCCCGCCAATGAGCAGTTCTTC | CASSLVFPANEQFF
TRBJ1-2 | TRBD1 | TRBV7-2 | NA | TGTGCCAGCAGTCGAAGGGACAGGGGTTCCTATGGCTACACCTTC | CASSRRDRGSYGYTF
TRBJ1-1 | TRBD1 | TRBV5-1 | NA | TGCGCCAGCAGCCAATCTACAGGGGAGAACACTGAAGCTTTCTTT | CASSQSTGENTEAFF
TRBJ1-2 | NA | TRBV27 | NA | TGTGCCAGCAGTTTATCTGGGGGAATTGGCTACACCTTC | CASSLSGGIGYTF
TRBJ2-5 | TRBD2 | TRBV6-2/TRBV6-3 | NA | TGTGCCAGCAGTTACCGCACTAGCGGAATACAAGAGACCCAGTACTTC | CASSYRTSGIQETQYF
TRBJ1-6 | NA | TRBV5-1 | NA | TGCGCCAGCAGCTTGGGGGGAGAATCCCCCCTCCACTTT | CASSLGGESPLHF
TRBJ2-1 | TRBD2 | TRBV5-4 | NA | TGTGCCAGCAGCCCCGGACTAGCTCGTGAGCAGTTCTTC | CASSPGLAREQFF
TRBJ1-2 | NA | TRBV6-5 | NA | TGTGCCAGCCTAGACACCTTCTCCTATGGCTACACCTTC | CASLDTFSYGYTF
TRBJ1-2 | NA | TRBV5-8 | NA | TGTGCCAGCAGCTTGGTGCACCGCCAGTTTTACACCTTC | CASSLVHRQFYTF
TRBJ2-2 | TRBD1 | TRBV18 | NA | TGTGCCAGCTCACCACCGTTGAAGGGGGCTTCCGGGGAGCTGTTTTTT | CASSPPLKGASGELFF
TRBJ2-2 | NA | TRBV9 | NA | TGTGCCAGCAGCGTAGCCCGGGACTCCCCAGGCGGGGAGCTGTTTTTT | CASSVARDSPGGELFF
TRBJ2-2 | TRBD2 | TRBV5-1 | NA | TGCGCCAGCAGGTCCGTAGCGGGGGGAAACACCGGGGAGCTGTTTTTT | CASRSVAGGNTGELFF
TRBJ2-3 | NA | TRBV6-2/TRBV6-3 | NA | TGTGCCAGCAGTTACTCGAGTGGTACGCAGTATTTT | CASSYSSGTQYF